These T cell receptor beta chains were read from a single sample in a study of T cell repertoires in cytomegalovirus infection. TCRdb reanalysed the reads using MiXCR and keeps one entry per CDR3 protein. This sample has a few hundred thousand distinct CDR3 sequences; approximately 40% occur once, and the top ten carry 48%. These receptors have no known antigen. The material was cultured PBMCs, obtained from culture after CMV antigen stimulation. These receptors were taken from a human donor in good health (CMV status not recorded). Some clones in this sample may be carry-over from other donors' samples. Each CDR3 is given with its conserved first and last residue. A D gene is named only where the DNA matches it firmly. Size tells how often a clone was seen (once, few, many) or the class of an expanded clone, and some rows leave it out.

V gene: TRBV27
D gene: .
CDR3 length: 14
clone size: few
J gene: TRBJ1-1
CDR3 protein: CASTADSRSSLAFF
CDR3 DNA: TGTGCCAGCACCGCGGATTCCCGAAGTTCTCTAGCTTTCTTT

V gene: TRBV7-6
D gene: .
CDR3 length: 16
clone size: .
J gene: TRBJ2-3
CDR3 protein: CASSLSGRTSTDTQYF
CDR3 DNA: TGTGCCAGCAGCTTAAGCGGGCGCACTAGCACAGATACGCAGTATTTT

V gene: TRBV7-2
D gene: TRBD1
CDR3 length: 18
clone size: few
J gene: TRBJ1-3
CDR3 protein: CASRTGTGKISAGNTIYF
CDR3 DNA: TGTGCCAGCAGGACCGGGACAGGGAAAATCTCTGCCGGAAACACCATATATTTT

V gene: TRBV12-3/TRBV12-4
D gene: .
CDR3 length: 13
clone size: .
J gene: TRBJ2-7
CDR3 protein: CASSNRPTYEQYF
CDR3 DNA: TGTGCCAGCAGTAACAGACCTACCTACGAGCAGTACTTC

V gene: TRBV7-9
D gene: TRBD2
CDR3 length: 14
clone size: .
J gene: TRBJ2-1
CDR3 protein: CASSPGLADNEQFF
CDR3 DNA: TGTGCCAGCAGCCCGGGACTAGCAGACAATGAGCAGTTCTTC

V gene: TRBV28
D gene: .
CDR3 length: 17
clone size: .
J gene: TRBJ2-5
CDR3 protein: CASSLWSTRGGQETQYF
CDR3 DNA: TGTGCCAGCAGTTTATGGTCGACCAGGGGGGGCCAAGAGACCCAGTACTTC

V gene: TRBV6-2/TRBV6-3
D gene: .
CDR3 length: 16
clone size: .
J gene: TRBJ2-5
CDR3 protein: CASSPLGAGEQETQYF
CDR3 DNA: TGTGCCAGCAGCCCGTTGGGGGCGGGGGAACAAGAGACCCAGTACTTC

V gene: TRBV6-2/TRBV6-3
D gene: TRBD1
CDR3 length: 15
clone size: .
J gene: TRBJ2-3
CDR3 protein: CASSRDRPSTDTQYF
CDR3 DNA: TGTGCCAGCAGTCGGGACAGGCCTAGCACAGATACGCAGTATTTT

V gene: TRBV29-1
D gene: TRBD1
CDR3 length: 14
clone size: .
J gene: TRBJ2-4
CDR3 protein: CSADPGQGLNIQYF
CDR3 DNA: TGCAGCGCCGACCCTGGACAGGGATTAAACATTCAGTACTTC

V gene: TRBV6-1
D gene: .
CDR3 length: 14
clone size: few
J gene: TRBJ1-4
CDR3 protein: CASSEAATNEKLFF
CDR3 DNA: TGTGCCAGCAGTGAGGCTGCAACTAATGAAAAACTGTTTTTT

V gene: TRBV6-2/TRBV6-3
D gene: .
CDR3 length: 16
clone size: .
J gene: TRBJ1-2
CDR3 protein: CASSYSPFAGVIGYTF
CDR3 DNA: TGTGCCAGCAGTTACTCCCCCTTTGCGGGGGTAATTGGCTACACCTTC

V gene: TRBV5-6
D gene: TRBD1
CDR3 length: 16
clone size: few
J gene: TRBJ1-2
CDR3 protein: CASTRPDRVANYGYTF
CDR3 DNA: TGTGCCAGCACTCGTCCTGACAGGGTCGCTAACTATGGCTACACCTTC

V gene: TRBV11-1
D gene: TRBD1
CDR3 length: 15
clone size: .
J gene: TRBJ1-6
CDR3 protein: CASSPNRGVVAPLHF
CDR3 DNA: TGTGCCAGCAGCCCCAACAGGGGCGTTGTTGCTCCCCTCCACTTT

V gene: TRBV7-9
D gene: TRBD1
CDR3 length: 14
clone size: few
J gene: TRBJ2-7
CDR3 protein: CASSFGQGHDEQYF
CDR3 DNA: TGTGCCAGCAGCTTCGGACAGGGGCACGACGAGCAGTACTTC

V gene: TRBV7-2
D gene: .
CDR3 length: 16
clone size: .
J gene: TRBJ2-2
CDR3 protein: CASSLVQGRETGELFF
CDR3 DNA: TGTGCCAGCAGCTTGGTACAGGGTAGAGAAACCGGGGAGCTGTTTTTT

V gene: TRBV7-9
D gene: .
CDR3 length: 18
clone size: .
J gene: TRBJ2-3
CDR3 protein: CASSVTPGLPSSSDTQYF
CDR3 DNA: TGTGCCAGCAGCGTGACGCCGGGACTCCCGTCTTCTTCAGATACGCAGTATTTT

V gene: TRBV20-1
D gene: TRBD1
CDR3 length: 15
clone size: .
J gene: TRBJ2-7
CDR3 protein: CSARGEGGEFYEQYF
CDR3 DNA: TGCAGTGCTAGAGGGGAAGGGGGCGAGTTCTACGAGCAGTACTTC

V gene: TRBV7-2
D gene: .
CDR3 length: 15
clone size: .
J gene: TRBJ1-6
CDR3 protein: CASSYRTSYNSPLHF
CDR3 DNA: TGTGCCAGCAGTTACCGGACTTCCTATAATTCACCCCTCCACTTT

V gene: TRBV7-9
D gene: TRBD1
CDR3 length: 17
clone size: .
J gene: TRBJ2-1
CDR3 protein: CASSTRTTGDGYNEQFF
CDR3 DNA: TGTGCCAGCAGCACCCGAACGACAGGGGACGGCTACAATGAGCAGTTCTTC

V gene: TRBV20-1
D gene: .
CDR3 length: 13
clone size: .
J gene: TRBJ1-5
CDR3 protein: CSAMAGPNQPQHF
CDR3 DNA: TGCAGTGCTATGGCCGGCCCCAATCAGCCCCAGCATTTT

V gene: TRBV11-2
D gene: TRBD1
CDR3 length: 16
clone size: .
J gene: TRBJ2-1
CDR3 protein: CASTRGTGGLWNEQFF
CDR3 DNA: TGTGCCAGCACCAGAGGTACAGGGGGGTTGTGGAATGAGCAGTTCTTC

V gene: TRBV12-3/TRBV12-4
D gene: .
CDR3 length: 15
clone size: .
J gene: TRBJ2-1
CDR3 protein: CASRARDLKSHEQFF
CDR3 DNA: TGTGCCAGCAGGGCCCGGGACTTAAAATCCCATGAGCAGTTCTTC

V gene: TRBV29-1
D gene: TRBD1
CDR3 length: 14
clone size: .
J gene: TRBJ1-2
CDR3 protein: CSVEEEGTEYGYTF
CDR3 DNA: TGCAGCGTTGAAGAGGAAGGGACAGAATATGGCTACACCTTC

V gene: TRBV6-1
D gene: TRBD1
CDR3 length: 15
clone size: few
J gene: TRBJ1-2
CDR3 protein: CASSPLGTVNYGYTF
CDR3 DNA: TGTGCCAGCAGTCCACTAGGGACAGTAAACTATGGCTACACCTTC

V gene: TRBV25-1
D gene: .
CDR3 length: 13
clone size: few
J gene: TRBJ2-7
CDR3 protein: CASSEWGAWEQYF
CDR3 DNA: TGTGCCAGCAGTGAATGGGGGGCTTGGGAGCAGTACTTC

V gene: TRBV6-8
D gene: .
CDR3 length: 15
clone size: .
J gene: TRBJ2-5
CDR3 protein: CASRDSSWVGETQYF
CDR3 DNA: TGTGCCAGCAGGGACAGTAGTTGGGTAGGAGAGACCCAGTACTTC

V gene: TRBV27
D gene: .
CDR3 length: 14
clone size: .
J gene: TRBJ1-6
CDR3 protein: CASSLTLYNSPLHF
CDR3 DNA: TGTGCCAGCAGTTTGACGTTATATAATTCACCCCTCCACTTT

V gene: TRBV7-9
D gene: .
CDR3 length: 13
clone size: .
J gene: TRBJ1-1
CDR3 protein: CASTPTGNTEAFF
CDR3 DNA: TGTGCCAGCACCCCCACGGGGAACACTGAAGCTTTCTTT

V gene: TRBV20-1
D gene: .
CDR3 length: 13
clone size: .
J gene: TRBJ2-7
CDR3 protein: CSAHMPGTYEQYF
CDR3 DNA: TGCAGTGCTCACATGCCAGGGACCTACGAGCAGTACTTC

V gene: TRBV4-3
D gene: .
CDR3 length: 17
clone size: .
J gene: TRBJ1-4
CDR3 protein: CASSHQLPRGTNEKLFF
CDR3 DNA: TGCGCCAGCAGCCACCAACTACCCCGAGGAACTAATGAAAAACTGTTTTTT

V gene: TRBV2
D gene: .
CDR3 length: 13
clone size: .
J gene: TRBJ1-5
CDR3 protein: CASSVTEISPQHF
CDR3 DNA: TGTGCCAGCAGCGTGACAGAAATCAGCCCCCAGCATTTT

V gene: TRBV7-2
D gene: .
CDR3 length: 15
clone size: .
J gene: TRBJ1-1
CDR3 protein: CASSFRGNMNTEAFF
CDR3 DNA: TGTGCCAGCAGCTTCCGGGGAAACATGAACACTGAAGCTTTCTTT

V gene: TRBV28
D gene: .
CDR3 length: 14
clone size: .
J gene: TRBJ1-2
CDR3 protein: CASSSPRDIRGYTF
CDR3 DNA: TGTGCCAGCAGTTCCCCCCGGGACATTCGGGGCTACACCTTC

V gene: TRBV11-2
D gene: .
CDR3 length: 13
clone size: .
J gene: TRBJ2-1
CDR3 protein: CASMEWETNEQFF
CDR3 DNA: TGTGCCAGCATGGAGTGGGAAACGAATGAGCAGTTCTTC

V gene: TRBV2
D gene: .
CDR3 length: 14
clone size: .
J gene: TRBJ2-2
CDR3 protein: CASGRDSATGELFF
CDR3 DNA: TGTGCCAGCGGCCGGGACTCAGCGACCGGGGAGCTGTTTTTT

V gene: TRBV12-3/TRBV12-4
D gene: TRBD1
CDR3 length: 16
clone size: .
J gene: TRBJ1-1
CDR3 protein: CASSLPLAGQVVEAFF
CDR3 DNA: TGTGCCAGCAGTTTACCCCTCGCCGGACAGGTTGTTGAAGCTTTCTTT

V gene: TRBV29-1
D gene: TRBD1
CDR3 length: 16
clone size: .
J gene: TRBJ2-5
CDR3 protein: CSVLAKGQAVGETQYF
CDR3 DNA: TGCAGCGTTCTGGCCAAGGGACAGGCGGTAGGAGAGACCCAGTACTTC

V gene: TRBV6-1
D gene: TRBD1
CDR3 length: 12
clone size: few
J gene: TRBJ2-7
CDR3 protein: CASSERQGEQYF
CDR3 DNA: TGTGCCAGCAGTGAGAGACAGGGCGAGCAGTACTTC

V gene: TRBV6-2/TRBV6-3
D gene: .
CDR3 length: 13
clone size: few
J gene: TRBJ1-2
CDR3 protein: CASSYEPAVGYTF
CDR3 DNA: TGTGCCAGCAGTTACGAGCCTGCCGTGGGCTACACCTTC

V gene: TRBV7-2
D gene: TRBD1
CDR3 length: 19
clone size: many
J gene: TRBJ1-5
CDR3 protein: CASSLGRTGLYSIDQPQHF
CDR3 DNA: TGTGCCAGCAGCTTAGGACGGACAGGACTTTATAGCATCGATCAGCCCCAGCATTTT

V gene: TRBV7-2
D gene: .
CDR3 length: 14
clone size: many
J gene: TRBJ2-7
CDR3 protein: CASSLGATFYEQYF
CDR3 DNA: TGTGCCAGCAGCTTAGGTGCCACCTTCTACGAGCAGTACTTC

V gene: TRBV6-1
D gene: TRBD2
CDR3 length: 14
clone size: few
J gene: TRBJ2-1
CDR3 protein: CASIVTSGRNEQFF
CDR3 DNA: TGTGCCAGCATCGTGACTAGCGGGAGGAATGAGCAGTTCTTC

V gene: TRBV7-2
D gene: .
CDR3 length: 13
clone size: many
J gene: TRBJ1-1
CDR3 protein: CASSLRGMPEAFF
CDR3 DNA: TGTGCCAGCAGCTTACGAGGGATGCCTGAAGCTTTCTTT

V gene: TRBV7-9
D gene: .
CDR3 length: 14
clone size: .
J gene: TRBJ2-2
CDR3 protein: CASSRTTDTGELFF
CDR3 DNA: TGTGCCAGCAGCCGGACAACGGACACCGGGGAGCTGTTTTTT

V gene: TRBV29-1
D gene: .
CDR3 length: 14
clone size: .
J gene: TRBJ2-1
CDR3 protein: CSVEGGPRYNEQFF
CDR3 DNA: TGCAGCGTTGAAGGAGGGCCGAGGTACAATGAGCAGTTCTTC

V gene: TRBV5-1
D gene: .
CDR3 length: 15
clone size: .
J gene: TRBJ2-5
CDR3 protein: CASRPGGGAWETQYF
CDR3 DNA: TGCGCCAGCAGACCCGGTGGGGGGGCCTGGGAGACCCAGTACTTC

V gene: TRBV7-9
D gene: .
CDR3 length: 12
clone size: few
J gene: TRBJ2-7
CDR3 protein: CASSARGYEQYF
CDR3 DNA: TGTGCCAGCAGCGCGAGGGGATACGAGCAGTACTTC

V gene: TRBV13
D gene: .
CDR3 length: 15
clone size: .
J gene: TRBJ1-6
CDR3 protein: CASSTIGSRNSPLHF
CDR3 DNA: TGTGCCAGCAGCACGATCGGGAGCAGGAATTCACCCCTCCACTTT

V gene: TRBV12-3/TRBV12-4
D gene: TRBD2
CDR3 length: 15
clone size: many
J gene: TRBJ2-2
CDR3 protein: CASSLGLAGTGELFF
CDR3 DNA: TGTGCCAGCAGCTTAGGACTAGCGGGCACCGGGGAGCTGTTTTTT

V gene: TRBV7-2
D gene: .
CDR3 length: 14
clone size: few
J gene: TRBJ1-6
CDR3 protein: CASSLKGIDSPLHF
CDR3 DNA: TGTGCCAGCAGCTTAAAGGGGATTGATTCACCCCTCCACTTT

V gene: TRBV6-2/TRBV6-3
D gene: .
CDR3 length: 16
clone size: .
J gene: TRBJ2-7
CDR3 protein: CASTTPRTQTLYEQYF
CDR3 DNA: TGTGCCAGCACCACCCCCAGGACTCAAACCCTTTACGAGCAGTACTTC

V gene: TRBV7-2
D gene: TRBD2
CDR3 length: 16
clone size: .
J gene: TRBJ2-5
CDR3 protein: CASSLELAGGGETQYF
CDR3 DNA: TGTGCCAGCAGCTTGGAACTAGCGGGGGGCGGGGAGACCCAGTACTTC

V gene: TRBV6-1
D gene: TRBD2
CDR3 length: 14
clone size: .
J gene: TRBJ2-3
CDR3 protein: CACRERGGTDTQYF
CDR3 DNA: TGTGCTTGCAGGGAGCGGGGCGGCACAGATACGCAGTATTTT

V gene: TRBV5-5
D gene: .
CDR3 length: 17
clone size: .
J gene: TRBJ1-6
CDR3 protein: CASSLEEMGAYNSPLHF
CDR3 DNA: TGTGCCAGCAGCTTGGAGGAGATGGGCGCTTATAATTCACCCCTCCACTTT

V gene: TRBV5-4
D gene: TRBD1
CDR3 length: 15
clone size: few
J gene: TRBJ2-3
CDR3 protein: CASSSGQPSTDTQYF
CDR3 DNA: TGTGCCAGCAGTTCGGGACAGCCTAGCACAGATACGCAGTATTTT

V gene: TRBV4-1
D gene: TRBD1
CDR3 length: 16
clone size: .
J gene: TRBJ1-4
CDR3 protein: CASSRTTGATNEKLFF
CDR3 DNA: TGCGCCAGCAGCCGGACCACAGGGGCAACTAATGAAAAACTGTTTTTT

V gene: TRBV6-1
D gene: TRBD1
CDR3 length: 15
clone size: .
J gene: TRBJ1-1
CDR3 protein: CASSVGTGGNTEAFF
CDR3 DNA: TGTGCCAGCAGTGTGGGGACAGGGGGAAACACTGAAGCTTTCTTT

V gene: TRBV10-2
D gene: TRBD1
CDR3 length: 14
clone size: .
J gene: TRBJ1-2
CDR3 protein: CASSAGQVMMGYTF
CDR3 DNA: TGCGCCAGCAGTGCCGGACAGGTCATGATGGGCTACACCTTC

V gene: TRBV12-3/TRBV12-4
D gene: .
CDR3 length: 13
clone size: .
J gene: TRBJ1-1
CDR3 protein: CASSLQKDTEAFF
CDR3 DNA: TGTGCCAGCAGTTTACAGAAAGACACTGAAGCTTTCTTT